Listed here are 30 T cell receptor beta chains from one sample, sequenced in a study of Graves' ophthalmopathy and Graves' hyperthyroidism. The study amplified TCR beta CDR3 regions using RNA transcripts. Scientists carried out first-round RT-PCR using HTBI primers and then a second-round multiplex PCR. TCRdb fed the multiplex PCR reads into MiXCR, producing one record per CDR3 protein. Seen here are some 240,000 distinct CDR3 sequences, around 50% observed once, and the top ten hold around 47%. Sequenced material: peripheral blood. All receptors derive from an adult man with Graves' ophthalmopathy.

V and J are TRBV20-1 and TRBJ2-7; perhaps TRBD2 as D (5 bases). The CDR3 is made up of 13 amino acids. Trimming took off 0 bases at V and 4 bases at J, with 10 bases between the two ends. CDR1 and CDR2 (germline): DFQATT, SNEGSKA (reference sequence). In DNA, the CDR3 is TGCAGTGCTAGAGATTACGGGATTTACGAGCAGTACTTC. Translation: CSARDYGIYEQYF.

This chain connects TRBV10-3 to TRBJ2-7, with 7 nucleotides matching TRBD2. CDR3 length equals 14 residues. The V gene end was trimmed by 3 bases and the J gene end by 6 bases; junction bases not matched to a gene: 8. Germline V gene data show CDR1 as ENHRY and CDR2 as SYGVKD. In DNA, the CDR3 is TGTGCCATCAGTGAATCAAAGACTAGCCTCGAGCAGTACTTC. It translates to CAISESKTSLEQYF.

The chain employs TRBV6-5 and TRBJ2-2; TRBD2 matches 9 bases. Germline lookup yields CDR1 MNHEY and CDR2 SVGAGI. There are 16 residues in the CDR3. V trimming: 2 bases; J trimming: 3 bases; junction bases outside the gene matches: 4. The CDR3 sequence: CASSYGAGGDTGELFF. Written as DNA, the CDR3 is TGTGCCAGCAGTTACGGAGCGGGGGGTGACACCGGGGAGCTGTTTTTT.

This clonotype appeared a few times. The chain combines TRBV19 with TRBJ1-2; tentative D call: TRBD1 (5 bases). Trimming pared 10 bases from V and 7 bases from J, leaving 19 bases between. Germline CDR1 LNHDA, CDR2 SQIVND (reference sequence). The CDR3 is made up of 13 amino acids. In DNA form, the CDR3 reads TGTGCCACTCATAAGGCAGGGAGAGGTGGCTACACCTTC. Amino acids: CATHKAGRGGYTF.

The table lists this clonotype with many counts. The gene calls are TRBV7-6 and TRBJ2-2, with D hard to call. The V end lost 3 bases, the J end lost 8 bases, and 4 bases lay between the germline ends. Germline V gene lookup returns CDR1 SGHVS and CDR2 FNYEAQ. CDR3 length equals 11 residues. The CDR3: CASSFGGELFF. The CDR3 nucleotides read TGTGCCAGCAGCTTCGGGGGGGAGCTGTTTTTT.

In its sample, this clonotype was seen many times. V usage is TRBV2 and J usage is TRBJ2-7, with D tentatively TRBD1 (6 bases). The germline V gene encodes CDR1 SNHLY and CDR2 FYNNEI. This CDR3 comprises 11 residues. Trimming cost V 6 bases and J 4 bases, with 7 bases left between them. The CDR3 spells CASRTGYEQYF. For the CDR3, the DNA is TGTGCCAGCAGGACAGGTTACGAGCAGTACTTC.

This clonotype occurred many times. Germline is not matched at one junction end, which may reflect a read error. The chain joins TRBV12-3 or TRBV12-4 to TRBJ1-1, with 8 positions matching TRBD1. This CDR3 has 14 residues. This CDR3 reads CASSLGQGNTEAFF. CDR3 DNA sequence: TGTGCCAGCAGCTTAGGACAGGGGAACACTGAAGCTTTCTTT.

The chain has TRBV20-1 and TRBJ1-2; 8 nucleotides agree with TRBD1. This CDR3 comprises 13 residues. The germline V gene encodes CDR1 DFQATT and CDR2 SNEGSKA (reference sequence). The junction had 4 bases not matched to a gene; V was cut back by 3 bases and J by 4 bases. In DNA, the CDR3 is TGCAGTGCTAGGGACAGGGACCCCTATGGCTACACCTTC. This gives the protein CSARDRDPYGYTF.

The CDR3 DNA is TGTGCCAGCAGTGGGAACAGGGGGAAAAGGGGCACTGAAGCTTTCTTT. Its protein product is CASSGNRGKRGTEAFF. This rearrangement joins TRBV6-5 to TRBJ1-1; 8 bases match TRBD1. V was clipped by 5 bases and J by 4 bases; unmatched bases: 12. The CDR3 is 16 amino acids. Germline lookup yields CDR1 MNHEY and CDR2 SVGAGI.

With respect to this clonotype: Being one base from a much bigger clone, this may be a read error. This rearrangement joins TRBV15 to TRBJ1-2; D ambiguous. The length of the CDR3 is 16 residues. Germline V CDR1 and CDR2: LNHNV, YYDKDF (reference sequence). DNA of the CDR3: TGTGCCACCAGCGGACTGAAGGTTGCGGGGTCTTATGGCTACATCTTC. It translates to CATSGLKVAGSYGYIF.

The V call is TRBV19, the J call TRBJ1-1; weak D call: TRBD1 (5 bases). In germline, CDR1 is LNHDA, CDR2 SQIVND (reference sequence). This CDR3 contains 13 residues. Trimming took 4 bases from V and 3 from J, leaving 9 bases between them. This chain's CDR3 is CASSKQGDTEAFF. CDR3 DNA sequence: TGTGCCAGTAGTAAGCAGGGTGACACTGAAGCTTTCTTT.

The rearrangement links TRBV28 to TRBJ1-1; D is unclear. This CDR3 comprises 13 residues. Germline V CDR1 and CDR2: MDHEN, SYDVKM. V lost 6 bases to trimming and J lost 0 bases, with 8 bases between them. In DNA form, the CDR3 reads TGTGCCAGCAGCCCCGCTCTGAACACTGAAGCTTTCTTT. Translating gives CASSPALNTEAFF.

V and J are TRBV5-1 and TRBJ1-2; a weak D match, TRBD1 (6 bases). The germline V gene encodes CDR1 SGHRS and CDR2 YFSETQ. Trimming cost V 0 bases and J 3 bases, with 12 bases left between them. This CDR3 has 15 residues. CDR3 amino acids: CASSLAGGRDYGYTF. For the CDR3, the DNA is TGCGCCAGCAGCTTGGCTGGGGGCAGGGACTATGGCTACACCTTC.

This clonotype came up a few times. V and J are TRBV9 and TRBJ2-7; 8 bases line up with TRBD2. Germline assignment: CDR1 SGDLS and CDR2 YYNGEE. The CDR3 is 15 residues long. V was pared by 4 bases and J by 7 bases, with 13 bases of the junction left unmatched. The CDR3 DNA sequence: TGTGCCAGCAGCTCCGGGAGGGCGGGAGTGGAGGAGCAGTACTTC. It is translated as CASSSGRAGVEEQYF.

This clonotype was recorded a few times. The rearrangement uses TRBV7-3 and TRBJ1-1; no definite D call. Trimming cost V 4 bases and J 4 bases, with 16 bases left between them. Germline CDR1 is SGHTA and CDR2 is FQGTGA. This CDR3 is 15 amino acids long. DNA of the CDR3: TGTGCCAGCAGCTCCCAAGGGCAGACCGGCACTGAAGCTTTCTTT. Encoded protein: CASSSQGQTGTEAFF.

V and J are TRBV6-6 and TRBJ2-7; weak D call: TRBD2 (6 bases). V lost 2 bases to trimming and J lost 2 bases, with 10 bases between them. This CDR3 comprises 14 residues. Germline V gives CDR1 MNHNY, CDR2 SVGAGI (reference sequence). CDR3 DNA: TGTGCCAGCAGTTACCGGGACTTTACCTACGAGCAGTACTTC. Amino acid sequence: CASSYRDFTYEQYF.

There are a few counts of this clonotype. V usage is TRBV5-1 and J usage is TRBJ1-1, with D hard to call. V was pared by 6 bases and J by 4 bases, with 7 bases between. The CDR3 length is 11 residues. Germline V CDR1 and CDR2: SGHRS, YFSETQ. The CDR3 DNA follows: TGCGCCAGCAATGGTGGCACTGAAGCTTTCTTT. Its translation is CASNGGTEAFF.

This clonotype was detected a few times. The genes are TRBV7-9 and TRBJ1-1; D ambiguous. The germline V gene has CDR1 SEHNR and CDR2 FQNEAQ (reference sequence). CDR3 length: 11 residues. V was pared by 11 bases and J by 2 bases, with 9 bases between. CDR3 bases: TGTGCCGACGGGGAAAACACTGAAGCTTTCTTT. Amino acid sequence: CADGENTEAFF. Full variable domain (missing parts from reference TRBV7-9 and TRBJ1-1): DTGVSQNPRHKITKRGQNVTFRCDPISEHNRLYWYRQTLGQGPEFLTYFQNEAQLEKSRLLSDRFSAERPKGSFSTLEIQRTEQGDSAMYLCADGENTEAFFGQGTRLTVV.

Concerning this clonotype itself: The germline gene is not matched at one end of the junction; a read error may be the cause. The CDR3 bases are TGCGCCAGCAGCAGGGGACAGGGGGCGCTTGGGGCCAACGTCCTGACTTTC. Translation: CASSRGQGALGANVLTF. The chain uses TRBV5-8 and TRBJ2-6, with 12 bases lining up with TRBD1. Germline loops: CDR1 SGHTS, CDR2 YDEGEE. The CDR3 runs to 17 residues. The full variable domain, rest sourced from reference TRBV5-8 and TRBJ2-6, is EAGVTQSPTHLIKTRGQQATLRCSPISGHTSVYWYQQALGLGLQFLLWYDEGEERNRGNFPPRFSGRQFPNYSSELNVNALELEDSALYLCASSRGQGALGANVLTFGAGSRLTVL.

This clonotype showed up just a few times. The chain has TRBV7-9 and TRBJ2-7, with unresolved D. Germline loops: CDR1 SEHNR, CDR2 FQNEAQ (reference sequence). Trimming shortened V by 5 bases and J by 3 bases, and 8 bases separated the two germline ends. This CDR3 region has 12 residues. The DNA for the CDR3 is TGTGCCAGCAGCGGAGACATCTACGAGCAGTACTTC. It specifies CASSGDIYEQYF.

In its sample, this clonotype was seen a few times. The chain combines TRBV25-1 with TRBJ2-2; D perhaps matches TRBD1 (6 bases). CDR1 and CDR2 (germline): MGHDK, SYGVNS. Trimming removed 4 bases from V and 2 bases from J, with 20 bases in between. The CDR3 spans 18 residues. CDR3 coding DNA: TGTGCCAGCAGTGGACCGGGACCTAGGGACATTAACACCGGGGAGCTGTTTTTT. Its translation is CASSGPGPRDINTGELFF.

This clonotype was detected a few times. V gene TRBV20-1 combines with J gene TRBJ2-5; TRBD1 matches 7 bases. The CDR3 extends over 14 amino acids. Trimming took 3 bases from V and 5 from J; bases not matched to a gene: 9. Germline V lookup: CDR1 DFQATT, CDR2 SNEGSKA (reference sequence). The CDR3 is CSASRLRGQETQYF. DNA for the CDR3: TGCAGTGCTAGTCGTCTGAGGGGGCAGGAGACCCAGTACTTC.

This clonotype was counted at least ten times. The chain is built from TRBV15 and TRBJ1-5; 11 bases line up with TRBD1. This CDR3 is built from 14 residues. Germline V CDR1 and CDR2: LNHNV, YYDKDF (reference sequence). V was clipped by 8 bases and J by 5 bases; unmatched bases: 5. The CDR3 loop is CATSWDRGDQPQHF. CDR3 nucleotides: TGTGCCACCTCTTGGGACAGGGGGGATCAGCCCCAGCATTTT.

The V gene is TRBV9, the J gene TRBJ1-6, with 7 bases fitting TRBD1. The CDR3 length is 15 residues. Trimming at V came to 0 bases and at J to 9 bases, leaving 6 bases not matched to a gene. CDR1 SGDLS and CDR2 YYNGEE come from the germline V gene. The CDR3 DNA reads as TGTGCCAGCAGCGTAGCAGGGGGGGGGGGTTCACCCCTCCACTTT. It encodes CASSVAGGGGSPLHF.

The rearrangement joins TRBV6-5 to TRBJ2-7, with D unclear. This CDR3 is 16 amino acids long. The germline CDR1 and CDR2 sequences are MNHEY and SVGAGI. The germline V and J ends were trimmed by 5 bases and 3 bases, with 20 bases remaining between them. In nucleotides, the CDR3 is TGTGCCAGCAGTCACCCCCCTGTAGGTGCGATCTACGAGCAGTACTTC. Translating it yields CASSHPPVGAIYEQYF.

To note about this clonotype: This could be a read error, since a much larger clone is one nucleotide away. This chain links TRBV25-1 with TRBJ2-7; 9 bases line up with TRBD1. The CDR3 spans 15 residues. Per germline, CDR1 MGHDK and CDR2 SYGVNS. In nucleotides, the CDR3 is TGTGCCAGCAGTGCGGGACAGGGTTACTCCTACAAGCAGTACTTC. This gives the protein CASSAGQGYSYKQYF.

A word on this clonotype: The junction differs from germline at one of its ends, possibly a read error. The CDR3 loop reads CASSYPGQGREQYF. CDR3 coding DNA: TGTGCCAGCAGTTATCCCGGACAGGGAAGGGAGCAGTACTTC. The chain recombines TRBV10-3 with TRBJ2-7; 8 bases agree with TRBD1. The CDR3 length is 14 residues. The V gene's germline CDR1 is ENHRY and CDR2 SYGVKD.

The CDR3 here is CASRNSRGTNEKLFF. CDR3 nucleotides: TGTGCCAGCAGGAACAGCCGAGGCACTAATGAAAAACTGTTTTTT. This sequence joins TRBV7-9 and TRBJ1-4, with D hard to call. CDR1 and CDR2 (germline): SEHNR, FQNEAQ (reference sequence). V was clipped by 6 bases and J by 2 bases, with 13 bases between them. CDR3 length: 15 residues.

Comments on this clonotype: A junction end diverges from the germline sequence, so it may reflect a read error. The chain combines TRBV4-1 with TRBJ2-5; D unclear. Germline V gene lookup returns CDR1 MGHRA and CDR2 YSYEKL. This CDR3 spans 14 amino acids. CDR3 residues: CASSLGSQEETQYF. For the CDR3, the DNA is TGTGCCAGCAGCTTAGGCAGTCAAGAAGAGACCCAGTACTTC.

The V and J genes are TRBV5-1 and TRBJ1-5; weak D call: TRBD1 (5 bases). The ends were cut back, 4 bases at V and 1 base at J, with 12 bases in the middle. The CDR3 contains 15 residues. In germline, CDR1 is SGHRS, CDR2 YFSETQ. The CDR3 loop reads CASSPGGDSNQPQHF. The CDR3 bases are TGCGCCAGCAGCCCTGGTGGGGACAGCAATCAGCCCCAGCATTTT.